The entry below gives a single T cell receptor beta chain sequence along with its context. Its antigen is unknown. V was cut by 3 bases and J by 2 bases, with 11 bases left in between. The CDR3 covers 14 residues. Germline V gene data show CDR1 as SGHKS and CDR2 as YYEKEE (reference sequence). The sample belongs to a study of PD-L1 blockade in urothelial cancer. Study observations and caveats: Pretreatment peripheral blood TCR clonality that fell below the median predicted better survival among the patients studied.

Sequencing used immunoSEQ multiplex PCR; TCRdb keeps in-frame clones, though not all of them. The table has some 89,000 clones, more than 75% seen once. The time point was: pretreatment peripheral blood. The gene calls are TRBV5-5 and TRBJ1-1, with D perhaps matching TRBD1 (6 bases). The TCR originated in a man aged 60 to 69 with urothelial cancer. The sample here was PBMCs, taken around atezolizumab (anti-PD-L1) treatment. CDR3 nucleotides: TGTGCCAGCAGCTGGTGGACAGATAACACTGAAGCTTTCTTT. Its translation: CASSWWTDNTEAFF. The variable domain in full, completed from reference TRBV5-5 and TRBJ1-1, reads DAGVTQSPTHLIKTRGQQVTLRCSPISGHKSVSWYQQVLGQGPQFIFQYYEKEERGRGNFPDRFSARQFPNYSSELNVNALLLGDSALYLCASSWWTDNTEAFFGQGTRLTVV.